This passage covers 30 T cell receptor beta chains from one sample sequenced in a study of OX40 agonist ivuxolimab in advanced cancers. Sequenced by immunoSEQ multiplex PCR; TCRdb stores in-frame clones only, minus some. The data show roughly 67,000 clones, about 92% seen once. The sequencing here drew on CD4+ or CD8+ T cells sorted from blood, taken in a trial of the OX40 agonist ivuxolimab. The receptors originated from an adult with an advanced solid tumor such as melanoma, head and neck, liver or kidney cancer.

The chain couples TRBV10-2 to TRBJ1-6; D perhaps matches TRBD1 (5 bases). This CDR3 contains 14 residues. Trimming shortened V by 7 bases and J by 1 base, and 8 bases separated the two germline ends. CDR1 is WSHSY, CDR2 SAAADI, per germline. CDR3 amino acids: CASMGPSYNSPLHF. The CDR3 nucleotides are TGCGCCAGCATGGGACCGTCCTATAATTCACCCCTCCACTTT.

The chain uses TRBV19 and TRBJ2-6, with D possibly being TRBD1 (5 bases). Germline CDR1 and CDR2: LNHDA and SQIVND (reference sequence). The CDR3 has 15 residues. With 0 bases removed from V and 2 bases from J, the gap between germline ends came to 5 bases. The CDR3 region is CASSIDRAGANVLTF. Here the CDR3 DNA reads TGTGCCAGTAGTATAGACAGGGCTGGGGCCAACGTCCTGACTTTC.

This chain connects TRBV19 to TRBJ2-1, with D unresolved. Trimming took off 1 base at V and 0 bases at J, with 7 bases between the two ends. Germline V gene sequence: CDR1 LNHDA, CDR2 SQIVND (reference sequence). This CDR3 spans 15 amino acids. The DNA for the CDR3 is TGTGCCAGTAGTATAGGGTCGAGCTCCTACAATGAGCAGTTCTTC. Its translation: CASSIGSSSYNEQFF.

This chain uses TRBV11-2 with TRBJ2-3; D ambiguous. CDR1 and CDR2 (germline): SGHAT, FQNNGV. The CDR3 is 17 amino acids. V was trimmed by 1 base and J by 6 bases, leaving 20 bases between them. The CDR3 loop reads CASSLVSGPPTEDTQYF. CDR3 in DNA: TGTGCCAGCAGCTTAGTCTCCGGTCCTCCGACGGAGGATACGCAGTATTTT. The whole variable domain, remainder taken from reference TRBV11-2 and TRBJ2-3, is EAGVAQSPRYKIIEKRQSVAFWCNPISGHATLYWYQQILGQGPKLLIQFQNNGVVDDSQLPKDRFSAERLKGVDSTLKIQPAKLEDSAVYLCASSLVSGPPTEDTQYFGPGTRLTVL.

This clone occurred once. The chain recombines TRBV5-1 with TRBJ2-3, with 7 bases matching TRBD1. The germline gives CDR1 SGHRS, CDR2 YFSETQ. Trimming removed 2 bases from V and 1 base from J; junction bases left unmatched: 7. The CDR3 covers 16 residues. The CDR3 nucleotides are TGCGCCAGCAGCTTTAGGGGACAGACGCGCACAGATACGCAGTATTTT. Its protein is CASSFRGQTRTDTQYF.

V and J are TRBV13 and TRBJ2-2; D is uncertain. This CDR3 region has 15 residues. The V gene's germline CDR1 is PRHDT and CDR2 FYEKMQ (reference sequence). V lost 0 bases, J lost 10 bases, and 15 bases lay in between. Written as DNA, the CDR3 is TGTGCCAGCAGCTTAGGCCTACCAACCCTAAAGGAGCTGTTTTTT. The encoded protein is CASSLGLPTLKELFF. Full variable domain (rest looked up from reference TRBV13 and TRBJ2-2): AAGVIQSPRHLIKEKRETATLKCYPIPRHDTVYWYQQGPGQDPQFLISFYEKMQSDKGSIPDRFSAQQFSDYHSELNMSSLELGDSALYFCASSLGLPTLKELFFGEGSRLTVL.

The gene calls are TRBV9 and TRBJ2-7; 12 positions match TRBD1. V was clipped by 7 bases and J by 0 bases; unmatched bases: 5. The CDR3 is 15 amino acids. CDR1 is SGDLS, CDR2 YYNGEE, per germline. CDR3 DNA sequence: TGTGCCAGCGGGACAGGGGGCGTCAACTCCTACGAGCAGTACTTC. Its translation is CASGTGGVNSYEQYF.

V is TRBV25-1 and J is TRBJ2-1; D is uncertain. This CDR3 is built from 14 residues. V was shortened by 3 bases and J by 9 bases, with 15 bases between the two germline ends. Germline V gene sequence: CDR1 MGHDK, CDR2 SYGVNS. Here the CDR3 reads CASSDRLAGGEQFF. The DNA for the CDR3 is TGTGCCAGCAGTGATCGTCTTGCTGGCGGTGAGCAGTTCTTC. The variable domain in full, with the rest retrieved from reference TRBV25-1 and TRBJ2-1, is EADIYQTPRYLVIGTGKKITLECSQTMGHDKMYWYQQDPGMELHLIHYSYGVNSTEKGDLSSESTVSRIRTEHFPLTLESARPSHTSQYLCASSDRLAGGEQFFGPGTRLTVL.

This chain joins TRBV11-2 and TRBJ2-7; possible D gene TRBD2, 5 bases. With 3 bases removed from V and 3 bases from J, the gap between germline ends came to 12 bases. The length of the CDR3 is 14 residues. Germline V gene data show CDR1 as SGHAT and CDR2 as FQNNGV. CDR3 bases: TGTGCCAGCAGCTTTGGCGGGTCGCACTACGAGCAGTACTTC. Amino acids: CASSFGGSHYEQYF.

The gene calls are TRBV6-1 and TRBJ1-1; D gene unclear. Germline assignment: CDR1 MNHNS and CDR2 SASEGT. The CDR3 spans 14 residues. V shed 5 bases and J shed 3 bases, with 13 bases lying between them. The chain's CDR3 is CASSYNIWDTEAFF. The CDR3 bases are TGTGCCAGCAGTTATAACATTTGGGACACTGAAGCTTTCTTT.

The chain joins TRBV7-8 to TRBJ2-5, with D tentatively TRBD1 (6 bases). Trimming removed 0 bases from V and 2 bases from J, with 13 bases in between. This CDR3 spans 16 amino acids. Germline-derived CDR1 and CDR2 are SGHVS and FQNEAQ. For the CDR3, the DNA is TGTGCCAGCAGCTTAGCTACAGGGATCTTTCAAGAGACCCAGTACTTC. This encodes CASSLATGIFQETQYF.

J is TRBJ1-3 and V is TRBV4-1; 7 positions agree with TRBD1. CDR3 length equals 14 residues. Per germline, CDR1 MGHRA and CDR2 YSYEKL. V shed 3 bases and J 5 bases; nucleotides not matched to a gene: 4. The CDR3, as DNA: TGCGCCAGCAGCCATCAGGGGGAAAGAAACACCATATATTTT. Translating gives CASSHQGERNTIYF.

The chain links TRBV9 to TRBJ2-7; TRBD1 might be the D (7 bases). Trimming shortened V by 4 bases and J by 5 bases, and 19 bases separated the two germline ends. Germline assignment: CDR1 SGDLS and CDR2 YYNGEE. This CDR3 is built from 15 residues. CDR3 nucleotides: TGTGCCAGCAGCCTGGGCAGGGGGGCCCCGGACGAGCAGTACTTC. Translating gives CASSLGRGAPDEQYF.

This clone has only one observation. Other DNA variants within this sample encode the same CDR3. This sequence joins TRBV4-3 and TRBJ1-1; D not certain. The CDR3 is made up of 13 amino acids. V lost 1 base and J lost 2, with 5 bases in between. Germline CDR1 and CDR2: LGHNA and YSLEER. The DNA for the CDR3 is TGCGCCAGCAGCCAAGGGACTAACACTGAAGCTTTCTTT. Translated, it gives CASSQGTNTEAFF.

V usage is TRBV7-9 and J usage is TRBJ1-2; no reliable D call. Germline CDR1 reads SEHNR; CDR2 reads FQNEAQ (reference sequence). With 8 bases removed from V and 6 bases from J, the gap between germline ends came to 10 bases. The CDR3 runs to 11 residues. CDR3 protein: CASESVDGYTF. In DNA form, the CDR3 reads TGTGCCAGCGAGAGTGTAGATGGCTACACCTTC. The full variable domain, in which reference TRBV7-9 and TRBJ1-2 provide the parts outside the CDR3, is DTGVSQNPRHKITKRGQNVTFRCDPISEHNRLYWYRQTLGQGPEFLTYFQNEAQLEKSRLLSDRFSAERPKGSFSTLEIQRTEQGDSAMYLCASESVDGYTFGSGTRLTVV.

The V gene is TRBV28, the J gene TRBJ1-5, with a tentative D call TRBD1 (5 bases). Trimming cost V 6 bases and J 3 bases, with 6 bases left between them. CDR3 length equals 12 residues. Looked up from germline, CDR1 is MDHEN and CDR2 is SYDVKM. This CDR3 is CASRDNNQPQHF. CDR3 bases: TGTGCCAGCAGGGACAACAATCAGCCCCAGCATTTT. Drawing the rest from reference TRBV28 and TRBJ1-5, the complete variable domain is DVKVTQSSRYLVKRTGEKVFLECVQDMDHENMFWYRQDPGLGLRLIYFSYDVKMKEKGDIPEGYSVSREKKERFSLILESASTNQTSMYLCASRDNNQPQHFGDGTRLSIL.

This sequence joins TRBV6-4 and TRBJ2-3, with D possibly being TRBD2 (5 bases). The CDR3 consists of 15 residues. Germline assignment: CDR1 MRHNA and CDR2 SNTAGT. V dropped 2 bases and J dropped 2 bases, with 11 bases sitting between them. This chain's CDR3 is CASSDEPGNTDTQYF. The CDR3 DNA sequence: TGTGCCAGCAGTGACGAGCCCGGGAACACAGATACGCAGTATTTT.

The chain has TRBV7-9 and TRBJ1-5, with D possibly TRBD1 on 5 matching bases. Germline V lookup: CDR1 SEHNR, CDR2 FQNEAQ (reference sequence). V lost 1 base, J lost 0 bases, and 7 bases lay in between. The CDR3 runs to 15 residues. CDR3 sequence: CASSLGRDSNQPQHF. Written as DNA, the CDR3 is TGTGCCAGCAGCTTAGGCAGGGATAGCAATCAGCCCCAGCATTTT. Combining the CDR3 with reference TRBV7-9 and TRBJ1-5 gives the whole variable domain DTGVSQNPRHKITKRGQNVTFRCDPISEHNRLYWYRQTLGQGPEFLTYFQNEAQLEKSRLLSDRFSAERPKGSFSTLEIQRTEQGDSAMYLCASSLGRDSNQPQHFGDGTRLSIL.

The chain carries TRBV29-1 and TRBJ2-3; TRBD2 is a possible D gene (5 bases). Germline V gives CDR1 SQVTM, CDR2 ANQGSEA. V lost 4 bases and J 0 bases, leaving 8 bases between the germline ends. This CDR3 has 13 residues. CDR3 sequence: CSVGTGSTDTQYF. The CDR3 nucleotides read TGCAGCGTTGGTACGGGGAGCACAGATACGCAGTATTTT.

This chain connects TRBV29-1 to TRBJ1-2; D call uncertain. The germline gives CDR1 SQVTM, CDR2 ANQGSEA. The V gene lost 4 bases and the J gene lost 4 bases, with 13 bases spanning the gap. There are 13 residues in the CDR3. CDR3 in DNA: TGCAGCGTTGGCGGTTTAGCTACCTATGGCTACACCTTC. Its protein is CSVGGLATYGYTF.

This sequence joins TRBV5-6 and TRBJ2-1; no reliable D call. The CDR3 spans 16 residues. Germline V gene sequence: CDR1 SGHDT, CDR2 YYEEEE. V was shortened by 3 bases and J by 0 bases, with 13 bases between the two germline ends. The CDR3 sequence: CASSSDLEISYNEQFF. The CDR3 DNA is TGTGCCAGCAGCTCTGATCTAGAAATCTCCTACAATGAGCAGTTCTTC.

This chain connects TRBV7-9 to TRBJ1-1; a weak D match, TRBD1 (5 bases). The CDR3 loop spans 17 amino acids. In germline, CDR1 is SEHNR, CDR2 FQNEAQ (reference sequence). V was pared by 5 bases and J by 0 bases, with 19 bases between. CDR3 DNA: TGTGCCAGCAGCGTAGATGTCCGGGTGGGGCTGAACACTGAAGCTTTCTTT. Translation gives CASSVDVRVGLNTEAFF.

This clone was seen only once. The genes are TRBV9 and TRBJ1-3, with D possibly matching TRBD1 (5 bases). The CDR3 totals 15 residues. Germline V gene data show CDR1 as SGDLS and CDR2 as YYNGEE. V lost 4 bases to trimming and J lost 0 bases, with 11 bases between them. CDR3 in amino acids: CASSSLDSSGNTIYF. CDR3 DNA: TGTGCCAGCAGCAGCCTAGACAGCTCTGGAAACACCATATATTTT.

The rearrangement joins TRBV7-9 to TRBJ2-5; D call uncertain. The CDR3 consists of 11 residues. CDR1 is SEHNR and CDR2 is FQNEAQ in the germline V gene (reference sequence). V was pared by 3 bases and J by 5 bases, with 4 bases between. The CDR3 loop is CASSLVETQYF. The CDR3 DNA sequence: TGTGCCAGCAGCTTGGTTGAGACCCAGTACTTC.

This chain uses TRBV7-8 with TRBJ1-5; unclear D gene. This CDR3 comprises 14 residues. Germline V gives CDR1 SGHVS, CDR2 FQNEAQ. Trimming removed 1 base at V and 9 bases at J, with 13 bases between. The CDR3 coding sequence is TGTGCCAGCAGCTTAGGATCGGGGTCTCCGCCCCAGCATTTT. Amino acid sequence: CASSLGSGSPPQHF.

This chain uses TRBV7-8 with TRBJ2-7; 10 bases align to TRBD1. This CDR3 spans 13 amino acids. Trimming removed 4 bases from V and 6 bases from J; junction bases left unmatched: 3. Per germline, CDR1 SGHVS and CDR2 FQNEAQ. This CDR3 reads CASSWGQGIEQYF. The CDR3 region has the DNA TGTGCCAGCAGCTGGGGACAGGGGATCGAGCAGTACTTC.

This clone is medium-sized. CDR3 DNA: TGCGCCAGCAGCCAAGAATTGGGTCCAACTGGAAACACCATATATTTT. Translating gives CASSQELGPTGNTIYF. The chain recombines TRBV4-3 with TRBJ1-3; D uncertain. In germline, CDR1 is LGHNA, CDR2 YSLEER. CDR3 size: 16 residues. Trimming stripped 0 bases from V and 2 bases from J, with 11 bases between.

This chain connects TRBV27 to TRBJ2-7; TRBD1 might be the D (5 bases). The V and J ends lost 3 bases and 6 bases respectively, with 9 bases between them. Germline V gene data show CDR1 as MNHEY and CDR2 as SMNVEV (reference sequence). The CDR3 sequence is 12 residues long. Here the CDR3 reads CASSFSQGEQYF. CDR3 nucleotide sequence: TGTGCCAGCAGTTTCTCCCAGGGCGAGCAGTACTTC.

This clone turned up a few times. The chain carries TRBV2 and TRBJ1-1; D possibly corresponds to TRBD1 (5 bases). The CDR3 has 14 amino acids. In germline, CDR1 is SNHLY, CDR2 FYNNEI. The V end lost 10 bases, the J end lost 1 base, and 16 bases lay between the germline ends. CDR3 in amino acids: CAISWGGENTEAFF. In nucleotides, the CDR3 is TGTGCCATCTCATGGGGGGGGGAGAACACTGAAGCTTTCTTT.

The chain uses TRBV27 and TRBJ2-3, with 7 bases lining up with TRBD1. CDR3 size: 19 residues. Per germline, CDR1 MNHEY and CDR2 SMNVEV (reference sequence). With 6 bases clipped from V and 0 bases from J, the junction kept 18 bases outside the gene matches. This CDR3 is CASSPYQGLLQGSTDTQYF. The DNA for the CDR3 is TGTGCCAGCAGCCCATATCAGGGCCTCCTACAGGGGAGCACAGATACGCAGTATTTT.